Listed here are 32 T cell receptor beta chains from one sample, sequenced in a study of shared clonotypes between healthy human individuals. The naive CD8 population came from CD45RO-negative cells selected for CCR7, without terminally differentiated effector memory CD45RA+ cells. Measured with immunoSEQ multiplex PCR; TCRdb has only the in-frame clones, and not every one. The table lists some 2.1 million clones, around 93% of them singletons, with approximately 1.6% in the top ten. Sequenced material: naive CD8+ T cells from PBMCs. The source of these receptors is a man between 18 and 35 years old in good health. Some clones in this sample may be carry-over from other donors' samples.

Of note for this clone: One junction end does not reproduce the germline sequence, and a read error may be involved. The CDR3 DNA sequence: TGTGCCAGCACCGAGTGGAGTGCGACTGGAGCTTTCTTT. Amino acid sequence: CASTEWSATGAFF. This chain connects TRBV11-2 to TRBJ1-1, with D unclear. CDR3 length equals 13 residues. Germline V lookup: CDR1 SGHAT, CDR2 FQNNGV.

The V call is TRBV27, the J call TRBJ2-7; 11 bases map to TRBD1. With 7 bases clipped from V and 4 bases from J, the junction kept 6 bases outside the gene matches. The CDR3 extends over 14 amino acids. The germline CDR1 and CDR2 sequences are MNHEY and SMNVEV (reference sequence). The CDR3 loop reads CASTGTGGGYEQYF. CDR3 nucleotides: TGTGCCAGCACAGGGACAGGGGGTGGATACGAGCAGTACTTC.

The chain joins TRBV5-6 to TRBJ1-6; D gene uncertain. Germline V CDR1 and CDR2: SGHDT, YYEEEE. The CDR3 covers 14 residues. V gave up 7 bases and J gave up 4 bases, with 12 bases separating them. CDR3 protein: CASHRMAYNSPLHF. The CDR3 nucleotides are TGTGCCAGCCACCGAATGGCATATAATTCACCCCTCCACTTT. Variable domain in full (rest from reference TRBV5-6 and TRBJ1-6): DAGVTQSPTHLIKTRGQQVTLRCSPKSGHDTVSWYQQALGQGPQFIFQYYEEEERQRGNFPDRFSGHQFPNYSSELNVNALLLGDSALYLCASHRMAYNSPLHFGNGTRLTVT.

This sequence joins TRBV4-3 and TRBJ1-5; 8 bases are a match to TRBD1. The germline CDR1 and CDR2 sequences are LGHNA and YSLEER. The CDR3 covers 15 residues. After removal of 3 bases from V and 5 bases from J, the junction contained 6 bases not matched to a gene. CDR3 in amino acids: CASSQYRGTDQPQHF. The DNA of the CDR3 is TGCGCCAGCAGCCAGTACAGGGGGACCGATCAGCCCCAGCATTTT.

The rearrangement uses TRBV5-1 and TRBJ2-7; TRBD1 aligns across 8 bases. Per the germline V gene, CDR1 is SGHRS and CDR2 is YFSETQ. V trimming: 4 bases; J trimming: 6 bases; junction bases outside the gene matches: 3. CDR3 size: 12 residues. The CDR3 sequence: CASSPDRAEQYF. The CDR3 nucleotides are TGCGCCAGCAGCCCGGACAGGGCCGAGCAGTACTTC.

In the case of this clone: The junction shows a germline mismatch at one end, possibly a read error. The chain is built from TRBV2 and TRBJ2-1; the D call may be TRBD1 or TRBD2 (6 bases each). This CDR3 region has 8 residues. Germline V gives CDR1 SNHLY, CDR2 FYNNEI. The CDR3 DNA is TGTGCCAGCTTAGGGGGGATCTTC. It encodes CASLGGIF.

The chain recombines TRBV7-6 with TRBJ2-1, with D possibly matching TRBD2 (5 bases). Deletions cut 4 bases from V and 6 bases from J, with 25 bases between. CDR1 and CDR2 from the germline V gene are SGHVS and FNYEAQ. The length of the CDR3 is 18 residues. CDR3 nucleotide sequence: TGTGCCAGCAGCTCCTTGCCGCCCCTAGGTGGGAGCGGCAATGAGCAGTTCTTC. Its translation is CASSSLPPLGGSGNEQFF.

This chain joins TRBV7-2 and TRBJ1-1; D is undetermined. Per the germline V gene, CDR1 is SGHTA and CDR2 is FQGNSA. The V gene lost 4 bases and the J gene lost 11 bases, with 23 bases spanning the gap. There are 15 residues in the CDR3. CDR3 coding DNA: TGTGCCAGCAGCTCCTACACCCCCGGATCGACGCCCGCTTTCTTT. Translated, it gives CASSSYTPGSTPAFF. Variable domain in full (rest from reference TRBV7-2 and TRBJ1-1): GAGVSQSPSNKVTEKGKDVELRCDPISGHTALYWYRQSLGQGLEFLIYFQGNSAPDKSGLPSDRFSAERTGGSVSTLTIQRTQQEDSAVYLCASSSYTPGSTPAFFGQGTRLTVV.

Comment on this clone: Other DNA sequences within the sample encode an identical CDR3. CDR3 region: CASSPGLAGPYEQYF. The DNA for the CDR3 is TGCGCCAGCAGCCCCGGACTAGCGGGTCCCTACGAGCAGTACTTC. This chain uses TRBV5-1 with TRBJ2-7; 11 bases match TRBD2. CDR3 length equals 15 residues. Trimming took 4 bases from V and 2 from J; bases not matched to a gene: 5. The germline V gene has CDR1 SGHRS and CDR2 YFSETQ. Supplemented by reference TRBV5-1 and TRBJ2-7, the full variable domain reads KAGVTQTPRYLIKTRGQQVTLSCSPISGHRSVSWYQQTPGQGLQFLFEYFSETQRNKGNFPGRFSGRQFSNSRSEMNVSTLELGDSALYLCASSPGLAGPYEQYFGPGTRLTVT.

The chain carries TRBV5-1 and TRBJ2-7; unclear D gene. This CDR3 spans 15 amino acids. Germline assignment: CDR1 SGHRS and CDR2 YFSETQ. V was clipped by 0 bases and J by 1 base, with 11 bases between them. CDR3: CASSLVPDLSYEQYF. Here the CDR3 DNA reads TGCGCCAGCAGCTTGGTTCCTGACTTATCCTACGAGCAGTACTTC.

The V and J genes are TRBV6-1 and TRBJ1-1, with a weak D call TRBD1 (5 bases). In germline, CDR1 is MNHNS, CDR2 SASEGT. The CDR3 has 14 amino acids. V dropped 10 bases and J dropped 0 bases, with 15 bases sitting between them. Here the CDR3 reads CATRDGRLNTEAFF. The CDR3 DNA reads as TGTGCCACAAGGGACGGTAGACTGAACACTGAAGCTTTCTTT.

This chain joins TRBV6-1 and TRBJ2-5; D is undetermined. V lost 2 bases and J 3 bases, leaving 10 bases between the germline ends. The germline V gene encodes CDR1 MNHNS and CDR2 SASEGT. This CDR3 comprises 14 residues. This CDR3 is CASSERAMKETQYF. CDR3 bases: TGTGCCAGCAGTGAACGGGCAATGAAAGAGACCCAGTACTTC.

On this clone itself: The sample contains more than one DNA sequence encoding this CDR3. This rearrangement joins TRBV27 to TRBJ2-1; D not resolved. Per germline, CDR1 MNHEY and CDR2 SMNVEV (reference sequence). V lost 3 bases, J lost 3 bases, and 3 bases lay in between. The CDR3 loop spans 12 amino acids. CDR3: CASSLNYNEQFF. CDR3 sequence (DNA): TGTGCCAGCAGTTTGAACTACAATGAGCAGTTCTTC.

J is TRBJ2-1 and V is TRBV27; no firm D call. This CDR3 contains 14 residues. Trimming stripped 4 bases from V and 6 bases from J, with 13 bases between. The germline CDR1 and CDR2 sequences are MNHEY and SMNVEV (reference sequence). As DNA, the CDR3 is TGTGCCAGCAGTTCCCGGGTTGGGGTCAATGAGCAGTTCTTC. Amino acids: CASSSRVGVNEQFF.

The V gene is TRBV11-2, the J gene TRBJ2-7; D ambiguous. The germline CDR1 and CDR2 sequences are SGHAT and FQNNGV. Trimming removed 8 bases from V and 0 bases from J, with 8 bases in between. The CDR3 is 12 amino acids. In DNA, the CDR3 is TGTGCCAGCCGCGTGAGCTCCTACGAGCAGTACTTC. Encoded protein: CASRVSSYEQYF.

This clone has only one observation. This chain joins TRBV27 and TRBJ2-1; D remains unclear. V dropped 2 bases and J dropped 5 bases, with 19 bases sitting between them. Germline V gene sequence: CDR1 MNHEY, CDR2 SMNVEV (reference sequence). This CDR3 contains 17 residues. CDR3 nucleotides: TGTGCCAGCAGTTTACTTTCCTACAGTGGTACGGACAATGAGCAGTTCTTC. Translating it yields CASSLLSYSGTDNEQFF.

The chain joins TRBV19 to TRBJ2-1, with D uncertain. Trimming removed 1 base from V and 6 bases from J, with 16 bases in between. This CDR3 is 16 amino acids long. In germline, CDR1 is LNHDA, CDR2 SQIVND (reference sequence). CDR3 nucleotides: TGTGCCAGTAGTATAGGTCACTATTCGGACCCCAATGAGCAGTTCTTC. This translates into CASSIGHYSDPNEQFF.

The rearrangement joins TRBV7-9 to TRBJ2-3; TRBD1 matches at 10 bases. The CDR3 consists of 16 residues. V lost 5 bases, J lost 5 bases, and 10 bases stayed unmatched. CDR1 SEHNR and CDR2 FQNEAQ come from the germline V gene (reference sequence). The CDR3 loop is CASSLDRGRPEDTQYF. Written as DNA, the CDR3 is TGTGCCAGCAGCCTCGACAGGGGGCGTCCAGAAGATACGCAGTATTTT.

This clone has only one observation. The chain joins TRBV15 to TRBJ2-1; TRBD2 matches 12 bases. Per germline, CDR1 LNHNV and CDR2 YYDKDF (reference sequence). V lost 1 base and J lost 6; bases outside the gene matches: 16. CDR3 length: 20 amino acids. This CDR3 is CATSRVDFGESSGRVNEQFF. The CDR3 coding sequence is TGTGCCACCAGCAGAGTGGATTTTGGAGAATCTAGCGGGAGGGTCAATGAGCAGTTCTTC.

V is TRBV28 and J is TRBJ2-5, with 11 bases lining up with TRBD1. The trim removed 7 bases at V and 5 bases at J, leaving 6 bases unmatched. CDR1 and CDR2 (germline): MDHEN, SYDVKM. The CDR3 length is 14 residues. CDR3 nucleotide sequence: TGTGCCAGCACCGGACAGGGGGCAGGCGAGACCCAGTACTTC. Protein product: CASTGQGAGETQYF.

The chain uses TRBV7-2 and TRBJ2-7, with unresolved D. The ends were cut back, 3 bases at V and 4 bases at J, with 16 bases in the middle. The CDR3 is 15 amino acids. Germline-derived CDR1 and CDR2 are SGHTA and FQGNSA. The CDR3 DNA reads TGTGCCAGCAGCTTTCGTGCAGGATATACTTACGAGCAGTACTTC. Its protein is CASSFRAGYTYEQYF.

The rearrangement uses TRBV7-9 and TRBJ2-5, with 12 bases identical to TRBD2. The J call is doubtful: the DNA matches TRBJ2-7 better. The length of the CDR3 is 15 residues. Germline V gives CDR1 SEHNR, CDR2 FQNEAQ (reference sequence). CDR3 amino acids: CASSSTSGSGYEQYF. CDR3 DNA sequence: TGTGCCAGCAGTTCGACTAGCGGGAGTGGTTACGAGCAGTACTTC.

The V and J genes are TRBV27 and TRBJ2-1; D remains ambiguous. CDR1 is MNHEY and CDR2 is SMNVEV in the germline V gene (reference sequence). CDR3 length: 9 residues. V was trimmed by 8 bases and J by 13 bases, leaving 9 bases between them. For the CDR3, the DNA is TGTGCCAGCGGAGCGCCCCAGTTCTTC. It is translated as CASGAPQFF.

Of note for this clone: Other DNA sequences in the same sample also yield this CDR3. The chain recombines TRBV27 with TRBJ1-1; possible D gene TRBD1, 5 bases. Trimming pared 2 bases from V and 1 base from J, leaving 8 bases between. This CDR3 is 14 amino acids long. Germline V gene data show CDR1 as MNHEY and CDR2 as SMNVEV (reference sequence). The chain's CDR3 is CASSLGGENTEAFF. In DNA, the CDR3 is TGTGCCAGCAGTTTAGGGGGAGAGAACACTGAAGCTTTCTTT.

This rearrangement joins TRBV6-1 to TRBJ2-1; D is undetermined. Trimming pared 4 bases from V and 5 bases from J, leaving 6 bases between. From germline, CDR1 is MNHNS and CDR2 SASEGT. The CDR3 runs 12 residues. This CDR3 reads CASSVGHNEQFF. As DNA, the CDR3 is TGTGCCAGCAGTGTCGGCCACAATGAGCAGTTCTTC.

V usage is TRBV5-1 and J usage is TRBJ2-1; D unresolved. Per germline, CDR1 SGHRS and CDR2 YFSETQ. There are 12 residues in the CDR3. V was pared by 0 bases and J by 8 bases, with 6 bases between. The CDR3 sequence is CASSLALDEQFF. In DNA, the CDR3 is TGCGCCAGCAGCTTGGCCCTAGATGAGCAGTTCTTC.

The V call is TRBV4-1, the J call TRBJ2-1; 9 bases map to TRBD1. This CDR3 has 15 residues. CDR1 MGHRA and CDR2 YSYEKL come from the germline V gene. V was pared by 2 bases and J by 6 bases, with 5 bases of the junction left unmatched. CDR3 loop: CASSQPGQGVNEQFF. The CDR3 DNA reads as TGCGCCAGCAGCCAACCGGGACAGGGTGTCAATGAGCAGTTCTTC.

This sequence joins TRBV18 and TRBJ1-3; D not resolved. Germline CDR1 is KGHSH and CDR2 is LQKENI. The V end was cut by 5 bases, the J end by 8 bases, with 10 bases between. The CDR3 is 12 residues long. The CDR3 is CASSAFSDTIYF. CDR3 bases: TGTGCCAGCTCAGCTTTTTCGGACACCATATATTTT.

The chain couples TRBV29-1 to TRBJ2-7; D could derive from TRBD1 or TRBD2 (5 bases each). The CDR3 is made up of 13 amino acids. The V and J ends lost 1 base and 2 bases respectively, with 9 bases between them. Germline V lookup: CDR1 SQVTM, CDR2 ANQGSEA. The CDR3 loop is CSVEVGVPYEQYF. The CDR3, as DNA: TGCAGCGTTGAAGTGGGGGTACCCTACGAGCAGTACTTC.

The chain has TRBV27 and TRBJ2-3, with 7 bases matching TRBD2. Germline values: CDR1 MNHEY, CDR2 SMNVEV (reference sequence). V shed 4 bases and J 5 bases; nucleotides not matched to a gene: 6. CDR3 length: 14 residues. CDR3 nucleotide sequence: TGTGCCAGCAGTTGGGCGGGAGTGGGAGATACGCAGTATTTT. It is translated as CASSWAGVGDTQYF.

The rearrangement links TRBV5-4 to TRBJ2-1; no definite D call. Germline V gene data show CDR1 as SGHNT and CDR2 as YYREEE (reference sequence). The CDR3 sequence is 14 residues long. Trimming removed 2 bases from V and 4 bases from J, with 10 bases in between. The CDR3 DNA reads as TGTGCCAGCAGCTTCTTCCGCGAATACAATGAGCAGTTCTTC. Translated: CASSFFREYNEQFF.

The chain couples TRBV7-9 to TRBJ2-1, with 8 bases lining up with TRBD2. Germline values: CDR1 SEHNR, CDR2 FQNEAQ (reference sequence). The CDR3 has 12 residues. The V gene end was trimmed by 4 bases and the J gene end by 10 bases; junction bases not matched to a gene: 3. The CDR3 sequence is CASSSGLGEQFF. The CDR3 nucleotides are TGTGCCAGCAGCTCGGGACTAGGGGAGCAGTTCTTC.